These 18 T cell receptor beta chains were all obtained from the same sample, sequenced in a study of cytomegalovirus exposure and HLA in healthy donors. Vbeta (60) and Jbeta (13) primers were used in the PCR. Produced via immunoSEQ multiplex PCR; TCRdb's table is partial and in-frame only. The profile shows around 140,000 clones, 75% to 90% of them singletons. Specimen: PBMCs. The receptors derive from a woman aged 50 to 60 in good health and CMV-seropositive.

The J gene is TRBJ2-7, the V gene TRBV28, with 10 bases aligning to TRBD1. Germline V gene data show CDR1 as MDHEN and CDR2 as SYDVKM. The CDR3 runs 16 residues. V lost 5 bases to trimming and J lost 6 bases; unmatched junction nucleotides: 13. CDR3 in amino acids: CASSIHPGQGRSEQYF. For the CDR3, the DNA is TGTGCCAGCAGTATACACCCGGGACAGGGGAGATCCGAGCAGTACTTC.

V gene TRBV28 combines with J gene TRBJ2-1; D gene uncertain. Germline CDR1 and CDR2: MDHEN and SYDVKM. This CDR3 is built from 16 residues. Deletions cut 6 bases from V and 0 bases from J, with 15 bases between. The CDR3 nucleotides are TGTGCCAGCAGAAGCTCGTCCCATAGCTCCTACAATGAGCAGTTCTTC. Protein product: CASRSSSHSSYNEQFF. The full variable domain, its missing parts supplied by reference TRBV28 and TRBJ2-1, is DVKVTQSSRYLVKRTGEKVFLECVQDMDHENMFWYRQDPGLGLRLIYFSYDVKMKEKGDIPEGYSVSREKKERFSLILESASTNQTSMYLCASRSSSHSSYNEQFFGPGTRLTVL.

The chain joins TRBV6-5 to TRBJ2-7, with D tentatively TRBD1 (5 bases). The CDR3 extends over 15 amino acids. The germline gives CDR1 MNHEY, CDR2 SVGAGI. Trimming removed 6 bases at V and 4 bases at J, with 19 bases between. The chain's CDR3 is CASRKEDSPGYEQYF. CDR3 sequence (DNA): TGTGCCAGCAGAAAAGAAGACAGCCCAGGATACGAGCAGTACTTC.

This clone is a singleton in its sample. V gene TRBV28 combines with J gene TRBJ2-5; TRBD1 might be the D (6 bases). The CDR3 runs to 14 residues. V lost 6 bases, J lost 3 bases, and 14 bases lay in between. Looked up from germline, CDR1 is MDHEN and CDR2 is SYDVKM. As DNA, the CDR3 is TGTGCCAGCAGCCTCGACAGGTTAGAAGAGACCCAGTACTTC. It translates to CASSLDRLEETQYF.

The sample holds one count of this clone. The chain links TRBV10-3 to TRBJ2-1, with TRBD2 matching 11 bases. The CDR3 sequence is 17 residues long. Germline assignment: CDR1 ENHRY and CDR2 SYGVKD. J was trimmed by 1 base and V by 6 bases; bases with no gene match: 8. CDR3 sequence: CAIRNSGGAGSYNEQFF. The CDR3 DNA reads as TGTGCCATCAGAAATAGCGGGGGGGCCGGGTCCTACAATGAGCAGTTCTTC.

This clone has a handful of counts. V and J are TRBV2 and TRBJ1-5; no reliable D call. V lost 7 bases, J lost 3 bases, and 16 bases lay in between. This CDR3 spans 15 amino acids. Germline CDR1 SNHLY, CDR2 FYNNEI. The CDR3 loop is CASKLRAASNQPQHF. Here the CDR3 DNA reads TGTGCCAGCAAACTGAGGGCCGCCTCCAATCAGCCCCAGCATTTT.

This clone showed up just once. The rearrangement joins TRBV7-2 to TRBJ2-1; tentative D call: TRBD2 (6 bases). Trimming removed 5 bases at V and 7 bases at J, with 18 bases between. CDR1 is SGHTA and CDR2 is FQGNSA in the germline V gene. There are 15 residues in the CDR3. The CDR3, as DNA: TGTGCCAGCAGCCAGGGACTCGGGTATCGGAATGAGCAGTTCTTC. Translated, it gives CASSQGLGYRNEQFF.

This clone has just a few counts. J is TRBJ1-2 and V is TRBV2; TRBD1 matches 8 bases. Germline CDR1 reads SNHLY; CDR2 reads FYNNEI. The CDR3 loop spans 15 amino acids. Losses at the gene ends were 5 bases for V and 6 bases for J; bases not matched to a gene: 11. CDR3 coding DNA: TGTGCCAGCAGTTTACAGGGGGGACTTGGTAATGGCTACACCTTC. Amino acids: CASSLQGGLGNGYTF.

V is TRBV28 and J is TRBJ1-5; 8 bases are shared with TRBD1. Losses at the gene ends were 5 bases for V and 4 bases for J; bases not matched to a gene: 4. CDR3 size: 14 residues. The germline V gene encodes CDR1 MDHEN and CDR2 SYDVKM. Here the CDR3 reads CASSKGQGNQPQHF. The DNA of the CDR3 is TGTGCCAGCAGTAAAGGACAGGGTAATCAGCCCCAGCATTTT.

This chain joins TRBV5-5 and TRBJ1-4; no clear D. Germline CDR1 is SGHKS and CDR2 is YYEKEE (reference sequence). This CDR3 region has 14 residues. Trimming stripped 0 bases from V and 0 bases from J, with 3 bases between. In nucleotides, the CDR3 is TGTGCCAGCAGCTTGGGAGCAACTAATGAAAAACTGTTTTTT. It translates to CASSLGATNEKLFF.

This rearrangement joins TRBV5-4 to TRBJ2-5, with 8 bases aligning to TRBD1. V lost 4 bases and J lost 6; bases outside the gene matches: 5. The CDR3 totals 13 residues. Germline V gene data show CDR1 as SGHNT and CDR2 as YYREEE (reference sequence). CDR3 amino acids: CASSVDREQTQYF. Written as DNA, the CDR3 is TGTGCCAGCAGCGTGGACAGGGAACAGACCCAGTACTTC. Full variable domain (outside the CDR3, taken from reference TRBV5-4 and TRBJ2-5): ETGVTQSPTHLIKTRGQQVTLRCSSQSGHNTVSWYQQALGQGPQFIFQYYREEENGRGNFPPRFSGLQFPNYSSELNVNALELDDSALYLCASSVDREQTQYFGPGTRLLVL.

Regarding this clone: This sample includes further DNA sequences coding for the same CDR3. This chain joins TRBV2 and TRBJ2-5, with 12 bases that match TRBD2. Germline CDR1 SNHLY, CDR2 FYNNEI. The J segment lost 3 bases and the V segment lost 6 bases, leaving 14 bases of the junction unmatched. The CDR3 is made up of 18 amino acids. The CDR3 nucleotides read TGTGCCAGCAGCGGCCCCGCTAGCGGGAGGGCCTGGGAAGAGACCCAGTACTTC. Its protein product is CASSGPASGRAWEETQYF. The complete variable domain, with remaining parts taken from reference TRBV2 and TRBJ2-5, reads EPEVTQTPSHQVTQMGQEVILRCVPISNHLYFYWYRQILGQKVEFLVSFYNNEISEKSEIFDDQFSVERPDGSNFTLKIRSTKLEDSAMYFCASSGPASGRAWEETQYFGPGTRLLVL.

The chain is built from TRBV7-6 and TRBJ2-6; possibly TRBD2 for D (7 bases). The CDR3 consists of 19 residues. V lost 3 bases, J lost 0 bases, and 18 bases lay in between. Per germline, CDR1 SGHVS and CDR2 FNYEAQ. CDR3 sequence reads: CASSFPQRGGDSGANVLTF. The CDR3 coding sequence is TGTGCCAGCAGCTTTCCCCAGAGGGGGGGCGACTCTGGGGCCAACGTCCTGACTTTC.

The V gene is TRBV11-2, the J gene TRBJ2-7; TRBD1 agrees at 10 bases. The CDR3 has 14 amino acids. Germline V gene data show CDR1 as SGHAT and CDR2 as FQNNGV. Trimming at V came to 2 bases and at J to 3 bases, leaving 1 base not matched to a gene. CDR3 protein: CASSLRDRGYEQYF. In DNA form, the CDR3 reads TGTGCCAGCAGCTTAAGGGACAGGGGCTACGAGCAGTACTTC.

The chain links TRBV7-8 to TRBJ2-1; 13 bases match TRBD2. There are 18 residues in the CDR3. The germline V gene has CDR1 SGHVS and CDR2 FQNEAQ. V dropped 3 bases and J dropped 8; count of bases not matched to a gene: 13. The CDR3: CASSLTSGRTYIFDEQFF. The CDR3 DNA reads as TGTGCCAGCAGCTTGACTAGCGGGAGGACCTATATATTCGATGAGCAGTTCTTC.

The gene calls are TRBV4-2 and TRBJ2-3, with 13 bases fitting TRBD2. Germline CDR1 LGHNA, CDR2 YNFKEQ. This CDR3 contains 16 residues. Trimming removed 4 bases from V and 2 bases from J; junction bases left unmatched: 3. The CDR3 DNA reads TGTGCCAGCAGCCTGGGGACTAGCGGGAACACAGATACGCAGTATTTT. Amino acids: CASSLGTSGNTDTQYF.

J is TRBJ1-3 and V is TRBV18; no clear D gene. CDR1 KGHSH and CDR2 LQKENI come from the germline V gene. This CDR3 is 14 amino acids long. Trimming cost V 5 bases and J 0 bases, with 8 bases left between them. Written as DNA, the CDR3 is TGTGCCAGCTCAGCCAGCGACTCTGGAAACACCATATATTTT. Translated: CASSASDSGNTIYF.

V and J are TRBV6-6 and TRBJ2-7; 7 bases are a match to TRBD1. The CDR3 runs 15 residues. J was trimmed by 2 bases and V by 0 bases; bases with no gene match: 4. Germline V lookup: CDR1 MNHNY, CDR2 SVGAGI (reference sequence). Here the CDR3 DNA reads TGTGCCAGCAGTTACTCGGGCAGGGGGACCTACGAGCAGTACTTC. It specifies CASSYSGRGTYEQYF.